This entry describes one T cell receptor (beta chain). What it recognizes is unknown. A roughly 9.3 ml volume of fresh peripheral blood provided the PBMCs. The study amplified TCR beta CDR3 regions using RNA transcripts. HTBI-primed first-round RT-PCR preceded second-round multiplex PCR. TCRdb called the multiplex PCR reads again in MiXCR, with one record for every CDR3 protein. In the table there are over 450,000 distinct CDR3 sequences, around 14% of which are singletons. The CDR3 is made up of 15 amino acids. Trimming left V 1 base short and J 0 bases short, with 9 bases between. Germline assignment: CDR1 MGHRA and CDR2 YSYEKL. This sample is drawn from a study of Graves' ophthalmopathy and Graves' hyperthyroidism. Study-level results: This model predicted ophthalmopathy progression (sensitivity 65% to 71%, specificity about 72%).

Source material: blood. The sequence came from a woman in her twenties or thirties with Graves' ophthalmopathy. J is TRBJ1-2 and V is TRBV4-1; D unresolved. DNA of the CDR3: TGCGCCAGCAGCCAAGGGACCCGGGCTAACTATGGCTACACCTTC. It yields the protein CASSQGTRANYGYTF.